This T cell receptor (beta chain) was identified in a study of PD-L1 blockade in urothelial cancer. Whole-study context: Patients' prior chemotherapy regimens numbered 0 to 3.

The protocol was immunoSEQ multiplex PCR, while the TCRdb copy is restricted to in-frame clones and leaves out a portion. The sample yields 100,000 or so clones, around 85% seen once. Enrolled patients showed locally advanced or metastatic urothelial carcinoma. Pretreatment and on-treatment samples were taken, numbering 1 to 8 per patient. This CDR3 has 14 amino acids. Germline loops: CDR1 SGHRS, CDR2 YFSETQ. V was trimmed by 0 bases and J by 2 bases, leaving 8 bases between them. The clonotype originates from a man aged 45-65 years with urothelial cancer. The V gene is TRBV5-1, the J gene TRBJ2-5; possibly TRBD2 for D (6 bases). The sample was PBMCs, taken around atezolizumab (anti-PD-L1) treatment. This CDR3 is CASSLVGGQETQYF. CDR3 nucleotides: TGCGCCAGCAGCTTGGTGGGGGGTCAAGAGACCCAGTACTTC. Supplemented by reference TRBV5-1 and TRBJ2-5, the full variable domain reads KAGVTQTPRYLIKTRGQQVTLSCSPISGHRSVSWYQQTPGQGLQFLFEYFSETQRNKGNFPGRFSGRQFSNSRSEMNVSTLELGDSALYLCASSLVGGQETQYFGPGTRLLVL.